These 22 T cell receptor beta chains were sequenced from one sample in a study of sequential checkpoint blockade in melanoma. The treatment here: randomized to nivolumab then ipilimumab (arm A) or the reverse (arm B). The protocol was immunoSEQ multiplex PCR, while the TCRdb copy is restricted to in-frame clones and leaves out a portion. The sample holds 7,500 to 8,500 clones; more than 55% are singletons and the top ten take around 50%. This specimen was CD8+ T cells sorted from blood (inferred from file names), taken from a patient given nivolumab and ipilimumab in sequence. These TCRs come from a human patient with melanoma. Some clones in this sample may be carry-over from other donors' samples.

The chain couples TRBV9 to TRBJ2-7, with TRBD2 matching over 8 bases. Germline values: CDR1 SGDLS, CDR2 YYNGEE. J was trimmed by 0 bases and V by 2 bases; bases with no gene match: 4. The CDR3 extends over 15 amino acids. The CDR3 here is CASSVSGGLSYEQYF. CDR3 bases: TGTGCCAGCAGCGTCAGCGGGGGTCTCTCCTACGAGCAGTACTTC.

In nucleotides, the CDR3 is TGCGCCAGCAGCCAAGATCGACAGAACTATGGCTACACCTTC. Residues: CASSQDRQNYGYTF. This chain uses TRBV4-3 with TRBJ1-2; D is possibly TRBD1 (5 bases). This CDR3 is 14 amino acids long. V was trimmed by 0 bases and J by 2 bases, leaving 7 bases between them. Germline V lookup: CDR1 LGHNA, CDR2 YSLEER.

The CDR3: CASSPGYEQYF. The CDR3 region has the DNA TGTGCCAGCAGCCCGGGGTACGAGCAGTACTTC. The chain has TRBV7-2 and TRBJ2-7, with D perhaps TRBD2 (5 bases). Trimming took off 5 bases at V and 4 bases at J, with 6 bases between the two ends. The CDR3 loop spans 11 amino acids. Germline V lookup: CDR1 SGHTA, CDR2 FQGNSA. The variable domain in full, with the rest retrieved from reference TRBV7-2 and TRBJ2-7, is GAGVSQSPSNKVTEKGKDVELRCDPISGHTALYWYRQSLGQGLEFLIYFQGNSAPDKSGLPSDRFSAERTGGSVSTLTIQRTQQEDSAVYLCASSPGYEQYFGPGTRLTVT.

V and J are TRBV11-2 and TRBJ2-7; D unclear. The germline V gene encodes CDR1 SGHAT and CDR2 FQNNGV. The CDR3 is made up of 12 amino acids. The V end lost 2 bases, the J end lost 3 bases, and 5 bases lay between the germline ends. As DNA, the CDR3 is TGTGCCAGCAGCTTAAACGGCTACGAGCAGTACTTC. Its protein is CASSLNGYEQYF.

The chain is built from TRBV5-1 and TRBJ2-7; D is possibly TRBD1 (6 bases). The germline V gene has CDR1 SGHRS and CDR2 YFSETQ. CDR3 length: 13 amino acids. V was clipped by 2 bases and J by 2 bases, with 8 bases between them. The CDR3 sequence is CASSFDRTYEQYF. The DNA for the CDR3 is TGCGCCAGCAGCTTCGACAGGACCTACGAGCAGTACTTC.

The chain couples TRBV11-2 to TRBJ1-1; D perhaps matches TRBD1 (6 bases). The CDR3 runs 16 residues. The V gene lost 1 base and the J gene lost 0 bases, with 12 bases spanning the gap. Per germline, CDR1 SGHAT and CDR2 FQNNGV. Here the CDR3 reads CASSLVRTEMNTEAFF. CDR3 sequence (DNA): TGTGCCAGCAGCTTAGTGAGGACAGAGATGAACACTGAAGCTTTCTTT.

This clone was seen just once. The gene calls are TRBV10-3 and TRBJ1-6, with 10 bases identical to TRBD1. Trimming removed 6 bases from V and 6 bases from J; junction bases left unmatched: 2. Germline CDR1 reads ENHRY; CDR2 reads SYGVKD. This CDR3 region has 14 residues. The CDR3 DNA follows: TGTGCCATCAGGGGGACAGGGGTTAATTCACCCCTCCACTTT. Translated, it gives CAIRGTGVNSPLHF.

V is TRBV7-2 and J is TRBJ1-1; 8 bases are a match to TRBD1. After removal of 5 bases from V and 1 base from J, the junction contained 9 bases not matched to a gene. Germline CDR1 reads SGHTA; CDR2 reads FQGNSA. CDR3 size: 16 residues. CDR3 protein: CASSQAWGQANTEAFF. CDR3 in DNA: TGTGCCAGCAGCCAGGCGTGGGGACAGGCGAACACTGAAGCTTTCTTT.

The chain links TRBV4-3 to TRBJ2-5, with 13 bases aligning to TRBD2. The DNA end is more similar to TRBJ2-7, so the J call may be wrong. The CDR3 is 15 amino acids. Germline assignment: CDR1 LGHNA and CDR2 YSLEER. CDR3 bases: TGCGCCAGCAGCCCTGGACTAGCGGGGGTCTACGAGCAGTACTTC. The encoded protein is CASSPGLAGVYEQYF.

The chain recombines TRBV28 with TRBJ2-7, with 9 bases that match TRBD1. The V gene end was trimmed by 7 bases and the J gene end by 2 bases; junction bases not matched to a gene: 6. The CDR3 has 14 residues. Germline lookup yields CDR1 MDHEN and CDR2 SYDVKM. CDR3 bases: TGTGCCAGCATTCCAACAGGGGGCGCCTACGAGCAGTACTTC. Its translation is CASIPTGGAYEQYF.

This clone has at least ten counts. The rearrangement joins TRBV7-8 to TRBJ1-2; 11 bases are shared with TRBD1. The CDR3 is made up of 15 amino acids. J was trimmed by 7 bases and V by 5 bases; bases with no gene match: 9. CDR1 is SGHVS and CDR2 is FQNEAQ in the germline V gene. CDR3 bases: TGTGCCAGCAGCATCGGGACAGGGGGTGGACGTGGCTACACCTTC. Translated, it gives CASSIGTGGGRGYTF.

This chain links TRBV7-9 with TRBJ2-7, with 9 positions matching TRBD1. From germline, CDR1 is SEHNR and CDR2 FQNEAQ (reference sequence). The CDR3 loop spans 18 amino acids. The V segment lost 5 bases and the J segment 2 bases; nucleotides outside the gene matches: 16. The CDR3 region is CASSPPSSGTGITYEQYF. CDR3 bases: TGTGCCAGCAGCCCCCCATCCTCCGGGACAGGGATTACCTACGAGCAGTACTTC.

This chain uses TRBV28 with TRBJ2-7; D may be TRBD1 (5 bases). The CDR3 runs to 16 residues. Germline-derived CDR1 and CDR2 are MDHEN and SYDVKM. Deletions cut 3 bases from V and 1 base from J, with 16 bases between. The CDR3 coding sequence is TGTGCCAGCAGTTTTGGTGTTCAGGGCCTATCCTACGAGCAGTACTTC. Translated: CASSFGVQGLSYEQYF. Full variable domain (outside the CDR3, taken from reference TRBV28 and TRBJ2-7): DVKVTQSSRYLVKRTGEKVFLECVQDMDHENMFWYRQDPGLGLRLIYFSYDVKMKEKGDIPEGYSVSREKKERFSLILESASTNQTSMYLCASSFGVQGLSYEQYFGPGTRLTVT.

The chain uses TRBV18 and TRBJ2-6, with D possibly TRBD1 on 6 matching bases. Germline V CDR1 and CDR2: KGHSH, LQKENI. Trimming stripped 3 bases from V and 1 base from J, with 13 bases between. The CDR3 consists of 17 residues. Here the CDR3 reads CASSPQGRRSGANVLTF. The CDR3 bases are TGTGCCAGCTCACCTCAGGGGCGGAGGTCTGGGGCCAACGTCCTGACTTTC.

J is TRBJ2-7 and V is TRBV4-3; possible D gene TRBD1, 7 bases. V was clipped by 4 bases and J by 0 bases, with 13 bases between them. The CDR3 length is 15 residues. The germline gives CDR1 LGHNA, CDR2 YSLEER. Here the CDR3 reads CASSRGDRSSYEQYF. DNA for the CDR3: TGCGCCAGCAGCCGCGGGGACAGAAGCTCCTACGAGCAGTACTTC.

This clone was seen a handful of times. The rearrangement links TRBV7-2 to TRBJ1-4; TRBD1 agrees at 8 bases. The V gene end was trimmed by 5 bases and the J gene end by 6 bases; junction bases not matched to a gene: 14. The CDR3 contains 17 residues. Germline V gene data show CDR1 as SGHTA and CDR2 as FQGNSA. The CDR3 sequence: CASSPNPPGGGHEKLFF. CDR3 DNA: TGTGCCAGCAGCCCGAACCCGCCAGGGGGCGGGCATGAAAAACTGTTTTTT.

This chain links TRBV5-4 with TRBJ2-7; TRBD2 is a possible D gene (5 bases). V lost 0 bases and J lost 6, with 13 bases in between. Germline V gives CDR1 SGHNT, CDR2 YYREEE (reference sequence). The CDR3 is 14 residues long. In DNA form, the CDR3 reads TGTGCCAGCAGCTTGGCCCCTTTCGCGGGCGAGCAGTACTTC. Its translation is CASSLAPFAGEQYF.

Here the CDR3 DNA reads TGTGCCAGCAGTGCTTCGCTAGACAGCTATAATTCACCCCTCCACTTT. Its translation: CASSASLDSYNSPLHF. The chain has TRBV27 and TRBJ1-6; possible D gene TRBD1, 5 bases. The germline V gene encodes CDR1 MNHEY and CDR2 SMNVEV (reference sequence). The CDR3 length is 16 residues. The V and J ends lost 5 bases and 3 bases respectively, with 14 bases between them.

The chain recombines TRBV9 with TRBJ1-1, with D perhaps TRBD1 (5 bases). Trimming took off 3 bases at V and 7 bases at J, with 7 bases between the two ends. The CDR3 extends over 11 amino acids. CDR1 SGDLS and CDR2 YYNGEE come from the germline V gene. The CDR3 DNA follows: TGTGCCAGCAGCGCAGGGAATGAAGCTTTCTTT. It encodes CASSAGNEAFF.

In its sample, this clone was seen a few times. CDR3 nucleotides: TGTGCCAGCAGCGTCCAGGGCTCTGGGGCCAACGTCCTGACTTTC. As protein: CASSVQGSGANVLTF. The chain has TRBV9 and TRBJ2-6; weak D call: TRBD1 (5 bases). This CDR3 comprises 15 residues. V was shortened by 2 bases and J by 0 bases, with 6 bases between the two germline ends. CDR1 and CDR2 (germline): SGDLS, YYNGEE.

The chain joins TRBV2 to TRBJ1-1; possibly TRBD1 for D (6 bases). V was pared by 4 bases and J by 3 bases, with 9 bases between. Germline V CDR1 and CDR2: SNHLY, FYNNEI. The CDR3 is made up of 13 amino acids. The CDR3 protein is CASSANRDTEAFF. Written as DNA, the CDR3 is TGTGCCAGCAGTGCGAACAGGGACACTGAAGCTTTCTTT.

This clone was seen a handful of times. This CDR3 reads CASEDRGSNQPQHF. Here the CDR3 DNA reads TGTGCCAGTGAAGACAGGGGAAGCAATCAGCCCCAGCATTTT. The chain uses TRBV19 and TRBJ1-5, with TRBD1 matching over 8 bases. The junction had 4 bases not matched to a gene; V was cut back by 8 bases and J by 1 base. This CDR3 contains 14 residues. Looked up from germline, CDR1 is LNHDA and CDR2 is SQIVND (reference sequence).